These 32 T cell receptor beta chains originate from one sample sequenced in a study of blood T cell repertoires in COVID-19. Clones were read by immunoSEQ multiplex PCR, and TCRdb kept only the in-frame ones, dropping some. The sample includes 100,000 to 150,000 clones, more than 80% of them seen just once. Sequenced input: peripheral blood. The receptors were gathered from an elderly woman with COVID-19, enrolled during active disease.

This clone is a singleton in its sample. The chain is built from TRBV18 and TRBJ1-6; 8 positions match TRBD1. Per germline, CDR1 KGHSH and CDR2 LQKENI. The ends lost 8 bases at V and 7 bases at J; junction bases unmatched: 10. CDR3 size: 15 residues. The CDR3 nucleotides are TGTGCCAGCCGTGGACAGGGCCTCGAGAATTCACCCCTCCACTTT. Protein sequence: CASRGQGLENSPLHF.

The chain links TRBV28 to TRBJ2-2, with unresolved D. Germline V gene data show CDR1 as MDHEN and CDR2 as SYDVKM. Trimming left V 6 bases short and J 5 bases short, with 10 bases between. The CDR3 runs to 13 residues. The CDR3 loop is CASRRPTTGELFF. For the CDR3, the DNA is TGTGCCAGCAGACGCCCCACAACCGGGGAGCTGTTTTTT.

This sequence joins TRBV7-8 and TRBJ2-5; D unresolved. CDR3 length equals 11 residues. Germline lookup yields CDR1 SGHVS and CDR2 FQNEAQ. V gave up 6 bases and J gave up 11 bases, with 13 bases separating them. CDR3 loop: CASRNQASQYF. For the CDR3, the DNA is TGTGCCAGCAGAAATCAAGCCTCACAGTACTTC.

This chain connects TRBV5-1 to TRBJ1-3, with 7 bases aligning to TRBD1. Germline V gene sequence: CDR1 SGHRS, CDR2 YFSETQ. The CDR3 extends over 14 amino acids. V was clipped by 4 bases and J by 2 bases; unmatched bases: 3. The CDR3 spells CASSPTGTGNTIYF. DNA for the CDR3: TGCGCCAGCAGCCCGACAGGGACTGGAAACACCATATATTTT.

The J gene is TRBJ2-7, the V gene TRBV3-1 (or the pseudogene TRBV3-2); D is unclear. V lost 4 bases to trimming and J lost 5 bases, with 12 bases between them. CDR1 is LGHDT, CDR2 YNNKEL, per germline (reference sequence). This CDR3 is built from 13 residues. CDR3 in amino acids: CASSPTNLNEQYF. Here the CDR3 DNA reads TGTGCCAGCAGCCCAACGAATCTAAACGAGCAGTACTTC.

The chain employs TRBV24-1 and TRBJ2-1; a possible D gene is TRBD1 (5 bases). CDR1 and CDR2 (germline): KGHDR, SFDVKD. V was trimmed by 5 bases and J by 6 bases, leaving 7 bases between them. This CDR3 comprises 12 residues. CDR3 coding DNA: TGTGCCACCAGTGGCCAGGGCAATGAGCAGTTCTTC. As protein: CATSGQGNEQFF.

V and J are TRBV28 and TRBJ1-2; 8 nucleotides agree with TRBD1. The CDR3 spans 13 residues. J was trimmed by 8 bases and V by 5 bases; bases with no gene match: 7. Germline V gene lookup returns CDR1 MDHEN and CDR2 SYDVKM. The CDR3 here is CASSLQGAYGYTF. CDR3 in DNA: TGTGCCAGCAGTCTCCAGGGGGCTTACGGCTACACCTTC.

This clone has just one count. The chain recombines TRBV6-6 with TRBJ1-1; 7 bases align to TRBD1. This CDR3 has 14 residues. The V segment lost 6 bases and the J segment 4 bases; nucleotides outside the gene matches: 8. Germline V gene data show CDR1 as MNHNY and CDR2 as SVGAGI (reference sequence). The CDR3 is CASREQGLITEAFF. The DNA of the CDR3 is TGTGCCAGCAGGGAACAGGGGTTGATCACTGAAGCTTTCTTT.

The chain has TRBV15 and TRBJ1-5, with TRBD1 matching over 8 bases. Germline V gene lookup returns CDR1 LNHNV and CDR2 YYDKDF (reference sequence). CDR3 length equals 14 residues. After removal of 0 bases from V and 7 bases from J, the junction contained 2 bases not matched to a gene. The CDR3 DNA reads TGTGCCACCAGCAGAGATGCAGGGGGCCAGCCCCAGCATTTT. It encodes CATSRDAGGQPQHF.

V usage is TRBV27 and J usage is TRBJ2-4, with 7 nucleotides matching TRBD2. This CDR3 has 16 amino acids. With 4 bases clipped from V and 0 bases from J, the junction kept 6 bases outside the gene matches. The germline gives CDR1 MNHEY, CDR2 SMNVEV (reference sequence). Written as DNA, the CDR3 is TGTGCCAGCAGTTCCCTAGCGGTTCTAGCCAAAAACATTCAGTACTTC. Its translation: CASSSLAVLAKNIQYF.

V gene TRBV4-3 combines with J gene TRBJ2-2; 7 bases align to TRBD1. After removal of 4 bases from V and 5 bases from J, the junction contained 4 bases not matched to a gene. Germline V gene sequence: CDR1 LGHNA, CDR2 YSLEER. The CDR3 runs to 14 residues. CDR3: CASSRRTGTGELFF. Written as DNA, the CDR3 is TGCGCCAGCAGCCGCAGGACAGGAACCGGGGAGCTGTTTTTT.

This chain uses TRBV5-1 with TRBJ2-1; the D gene is possibly TRBD1 (5 bases). The V end was cut by 2 bases, the J end by 0 bases, with 6 bases between. CDR3 length: 14 amino acids. The V gene's germline CDR1 is SGHRS and CDR2 YFSETQ. CDR3 coding DNA: TGCGCCAGCAGCTTCGACAGCTCCTACAATGAGCAGTTCTTC. It codes for CASSFDSSYNEQFF.

This clone was seen a single time. The V gene is TRBV11-3, the J gene TRBJ2-7; tentatively, D is TRBD1 (5 bases). V lost 0 bases and J lost 6, with 15 bases in between. The CDR3 covers 15 residues. Germline V gene lookup returns CDR1 SGHNT and CDR2 YENEEA. CDR3 protein: CASSLDSGPGFEQYF. CDR3 bases: TGTGCCAGCAGCTTAGACTCAGGGCCTGGGTTCGAGCAGTACTTC.

CDR3 sequence: CASRVAGNYGYTF. CDR3 sequence (DNA): TGTGCCAGTAGGGTGGCGGGGAACTATGGCTACACCTTC. V and J are TRBV19 and TRBJ1-2; D is uncertain. V lost 6 bases and J lost 2, with 10 bases in between. CDR3 length equals 13 residues. Germline CDR1 and CDR2: LNHDA and SQIVND (reference sequence). Complete variable domain (other parts from reference TRBV19 and TRBJ1-2): DGGITQSPKYLFRKEGQNVTLSCEQNLNHDAMYWYRQDPGQGLRLIYYSQIVNDFQKGDIAEGYSVSREKKESFPLTVTSAQKNPTAFYLCASRVAGNYGYTFGSGTRLTVV.

The chain carries TRBV6-1 and TRBJ2-3, with D unclear. Germline V gives CDR1 MNHNS, CDR2 SASEGT. The V gene lost 1 base and the J gene lost 1 base, with 9 bases spanning the gap. CDR3 length: 15 residues. The CDR3 DNA sequence: TGTGCCAGCAGTGAAGTCTGGGCAGGCACAGATACGCAGTATTTT. This translates into CASSEVWAGTDTQYF.

This chain uses TRBV18 with TRBJ1-2; no definite D call. Germline V gene sequence: CDR1 KGHSH, CDR2 LQKENI. Trimming pared 2 bases from V and 7 bases from J, leaving 14 bases between. This CDR3 is 14 amino acids long. The CDR3 here is CASSPGPGISGYTF. The CDR3 DNA reads as TGTGCCAGCTCACCAGGGCCGGGAATTAGTGGCTACACCTTC.

This clone came up once. The chain combines TRBV5-4 with TRBJ1-1; 7 bases align to TRBD1. The CDR3 totals 14 residues. CDR1 is SGHNT, CDR2 YYREEE, per germline (reference sequence). V shed 4 bases, J shed 0 bases, and the junction held 3 bases outside the gene matches. The CDR3 here is CASSTTGMNTEAFF. CDR3 DNA: TGTGCCAGCAGCACGACAGGGATGAACACTGAAGCTTTCTTT. The whole variable domain, remainder taken from reference TRBV5-4 and TRBJ1-1, is ETGVTQSPTHLIKTRGQQVTLRCSSQSGHNTVSWYQQALGQGPQFIFQYYREEENGRGNFPPRFSGLQFPNYSSELNVNALELDDSALYLCASSTTGMNTEAFFGQGTRLTVV.

This chain uses TRBV7-2 with TRBJ2-7; D not certain. This CDR3 region has 16 residues. Germline-derived CDR1 and CDR2 are SGHTA and FQGNSA. Trimming took 3 bases from V and 6 from J, leaving 21 bases between them. CDR3 protein: CASSFRSGQVLSEQYF. The DNA of the CDR3 is TGTGCCAGCAGCTTTAGGTCTGGTCAGGTACTGAGCGAGCAGTACTTC.

The gene calls are TRBV7-3 and TRBJ2-2, with TRBD1 as a possible D gene (5 bases). Trimming shortened V by 6 bases and J by 4 bases, and 9 bases separated the two germline ends. Germline V CDR1 and CDR2: SGHTA, FQGTGA. The CDR3 contains 13 residues. The CDR3 spells CASRPQGTGELFF. The CDR3 DNA sequence: TGTGCCAGCAGGCCCCAGGGCACCGGGGAGCTGTTTTTT.

This chain connects TRBV7-9 to TRBJ2-7; 11 bases are a match to TRBD1. The CDR3 loop spans 13 amino acids. In germline, CDR1 is SEHNR, CDR2 FQNEAQ (reference sequence). V lost 7 bases, J lost 5 bases, and 4 bases stayed unmatched. CDR3 nucleotide sequence: TGTGCCAGCACCTGGACAGGGGGCGACGAGCAGTACTTC. The encoded protein is CASTWTGGDEQYF.

The genes are TRBV5-6 and TRBJ1-1; 7 bases fit TRBD1. The CDR3 has 14 residues. CDR1 SGHDT and CDR2 YYEEEE come from the germline V gene. Losses at the gene ends were 4 bases for V and 7 bases for J; bases not matched to a gene: 10. The CDR3 DNA is TGTGCCAGCAGCCCGGTAGGACAGGTCGGTGAAGCTTTCTTT. Protein product: CASSPVGQVGEAFF. Using reference TRBV5-6 and TRBJ1-1 for the parts outside the CDR3, the full variable domain is DAGVTQSPTHLIKTRGQQVTLRCSPKSGHDTVSWYQQALGQGPQFIFQYYEEEERQRGNFPDRFSGHQFPNYSSELNVNALLLGDSALYLCASSPVGQVGEAFFGQGTRLTVV.

The sample holds one count of this clone. This chain connects TRBV6-5 to TRBJ2-2; perhaps TRBD2 as D (5 bases). Trimming cost V 8 bases and J 3 bases, with 10 bases left between them. Germline loops: CDR1 MNHEY, CDR2 SVGAGI. The CDR3 has 13 amino acids. The DNA of the CDR3 is TGTGCCAGCGGGAGTTTCGACACCGGGGAGCTGTTTTTT. It codes for CASGSFDTGELFF.

This clone appeared a single time. V and J are TRBV25-1 and TRBJ1-6; weak D call: TRBD1 (5 bases). Germline CDR1 MGHDK, CDR2 SYGVNS. With 1 base removed from V and 10 bases from J, the gap between germline ends came to 14 bases. CDR3 length: 15 amino acids. The CDR3 DNA is TGTGCCAGCAGTGAATTCGGGGGTTCAGGATCACCCCTCCACTTT. Protein: CASSEFGGSGSPLHF.

The chain joins TRBV4-1 to TRBJ2-2, with 8 bases that match TRBD2. The CDR3 is 14 residues long. Germline lookup yields CDR1 MGHRA and CDR2 YSYEKL. Unmatched junction bases numbered 5, after V lost 6 bases and J lost 5 bases. The CDR3 protein is CASRGLGETGELFF. The CDR3 nucleotides read TGCGCCAGCAGGGGACTAGGAGAAACCGGGGAGCTGTTTTTT.

The V call is TRBV28, the J call TRBJ1-2; D gene unclear. The length of the CDR3 is 13 residues. V lost 6 bases, J lost 4 bases, and 12 bases lay in between. The germline V gene has CDR1 MDHEN and CDR2 SYDVKM. The CDR3 nucleotides read TGTGCCAGCAGGGAGGCCTCCTCCTATGGCTACACCTTC. Protein: CASREASSYGYTF.

The chain has TRBV19 and TRBJ2-3; possibly TRBD1 for D (6 bases). CDR3 size: 14 residues. V lost 5 bases, J lost 4 bases, and 13 bases lay in between. The V gene's germline CDR1 is LNHDA and CDR2 SQIVND (reference sequence). DNA of the CDR3: TGTGCCAGTAGTGCTACAGGGTCCGCAGATACGCAGTATTTT. It yields the protein CASSATGSADTQYF.

The gene calls are TRBV25-1 and TRBJ2-7; TRBD2 is a possible D gene (5 bases). The V gene lost 3 bases and the J gene lost 7 bases, with 13 bases spanning the gap. CDR1 and CDR2 from the germline V gene are MGHDK and SYGVNS. There are 13 residues in the CDR3. In DNA, the CDR3 is TGTGCCAGCAGTGAGGTTCGGGGTCGAGAGCAGTACTTC. Amino acid sequence: CASSEVRGREQYF.

V usage is TRBV28 and J usage is TRBJ2-2; D is unresolved. CDR3 length: 15 amino acids. V lost 5 bases, J lost 7 bases, and 17 bases lay in between. CDR1 and CDR2 (germline): MDHEN, SYDVKM. The CDR3 sequence: CASSASLFGGGELFF. The CDR3 DNA reads TGTGCCAGCAGTGCAAGTCTGTTTGGCGGCGGGGAGCTGTTTTTT. The whole variable domain, remainder taken from reference TRBV28 and TRBJ2-2, is DVKVTQSSRYLVKRTGEKVFLECVQDMDHENMFWYRQDPGLGLRLIYFSYDVKMKEKGDIPEGYSVSREKKERFSLILESASTNQTSMYLCASSASLFGGGELFFGEGSRLTVL.

V usage is TRBV19 and J usage is TRBJ1-5, with TRBD1 as a possible D gene (5 bases). With 5 bases removed from V and 4 bases from J, the gap between germline ends came to 15 bases. This CDR3 has 15 residues. Germline values: CDR1 LNHDA, CDR2 SQIVND (reference sequence). CDR3 nucleotide sequence: TGTGCCAGTAGTGAGACCGGGACTCCTAATCAGCCCCAGCATTTT. Residues: CASSETGTPNQPQHF.

CDR3 nucleotides: TGTGCCAGCAGCTATACTAGCGGGAGGAGCAATGAGCAGTTCTTC. Translation: CASSYTSGRSNEQFF. The J gene is TRBJ2-1, the V gene TRBV7-9, with 12 bases that match TRBD2. The length of the CDR3 is 15 residues. Trimming at V came to 4 bases and at J to 6 bases, leaving 4 bases not matched to a gene. Germline CDR1 reads SEHNR; CDR2 reads FQNEAQ (reference sequence).

V is TRBV6-2 or TRBV6-3 and J is TRBJ2-7; 10 nucleotides line up with TRBD1. The V gene's germline CDR1 is MNHEY and CDR2 SVGEGT. The CDR3 runs 16 residues. The ends lost 2 bases at V and 4 bases at J; junction bases unmatched: 8. The CDR3 coding sequence is TGTGCCAGCAGTTACGGGGAACCGGGACAGGGGTACGAGCAGTACTTC. This sequence encodes CASSYGEPGQGYEQYF.

This chain links TRBV7-8 with TRBJ2-7; 10 bases map to TRBD2. This CDR3 contains 14 residues. CDR1 and CDR2 from the germline V gene are SGHVS and FQNEAQ. The V segment lost 6 bases and the J segment 1 base; nucleotides outside the gene matches: 3. CDR3 sequence reads: CASRRTSGSYEQYF. In DNA, the CDR3 is TGTGCCAGCAGGAGGACTAGCGGATCCTACGAGCAGTACTTC.